This TCR beta chain was profiled in a study of T cell changes during pregnancy in multiple sclerosis. The germline V and J ends were trimmed by 4 bases and 6 bases, with 5 bases remaining between them. Germline V gene lookup returns CDR1 SGHRS and CDR2 YFSETQ. The CDR3 loop spans 11 amino acids. The table came from immunoSEQ multiplex PCR; TCRdb's copy has only in-frame clones and leaves some out. The sample yields about 31,000 clones, 89% seen once. The genes are TRBV5-1 and TRBJ2-1; D gene uncertain. This TCR was recovered from a female donor with multiple sclerosis, enrolled in a pregnancy study. This material consisted of CD8+ T cells from peripheral blood mononuclear cells, taken in the second trimester of pregnancy. The CDR3 region is CASSLSNEQFF. In DNA form, the CDR3 reads TGCGCCAGCAGCCTTAGCAATGAGCAGTTCTTC.